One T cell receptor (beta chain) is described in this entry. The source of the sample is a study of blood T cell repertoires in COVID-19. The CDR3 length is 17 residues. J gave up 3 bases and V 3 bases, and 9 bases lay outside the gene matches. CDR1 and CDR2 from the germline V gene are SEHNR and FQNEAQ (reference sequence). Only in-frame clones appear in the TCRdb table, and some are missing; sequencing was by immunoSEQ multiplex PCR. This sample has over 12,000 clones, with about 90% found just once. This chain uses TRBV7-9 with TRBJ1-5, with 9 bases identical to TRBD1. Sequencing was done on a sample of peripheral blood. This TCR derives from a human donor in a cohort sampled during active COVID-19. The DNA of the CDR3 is TGTGCCAGCAGCTTGTCACCGGGACAGGGAGCCAATCAGCCCCAGCATTTT. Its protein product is CASSLSPGQGANQPQHF. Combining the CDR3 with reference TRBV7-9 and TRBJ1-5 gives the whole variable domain DTGVSQNPRHKITKRGQNVTFRCDPISEHNRLYWYRQTLGQGPEFLTYFQNEAQLEKSRLLSDRFSAERPKGSFSTLEIQRTEQGDSAMYLCASSLSPGQGANQPQHFGDGTRLSIL.